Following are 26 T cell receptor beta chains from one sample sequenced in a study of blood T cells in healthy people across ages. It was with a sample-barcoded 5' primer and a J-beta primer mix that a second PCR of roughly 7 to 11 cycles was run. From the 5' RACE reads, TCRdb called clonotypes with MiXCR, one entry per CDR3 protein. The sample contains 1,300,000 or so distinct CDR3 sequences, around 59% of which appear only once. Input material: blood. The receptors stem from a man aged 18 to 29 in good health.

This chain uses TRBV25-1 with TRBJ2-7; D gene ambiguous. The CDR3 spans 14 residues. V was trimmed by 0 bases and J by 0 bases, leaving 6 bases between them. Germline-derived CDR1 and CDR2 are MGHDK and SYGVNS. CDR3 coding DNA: TGTGCCAGCAGTGAATATAAGAGCTCCTACGAGCAGTACTTC. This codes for CASSEYKSSYEQYF.

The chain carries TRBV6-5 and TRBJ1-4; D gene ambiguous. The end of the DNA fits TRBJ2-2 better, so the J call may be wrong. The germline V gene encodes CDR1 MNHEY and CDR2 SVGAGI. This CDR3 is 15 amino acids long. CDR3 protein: CASSYLALGTGELFF. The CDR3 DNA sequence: TGTGCCAGCAGTTACTTAGCATTGGGGACCGGGGAGCTGTTTTTT.

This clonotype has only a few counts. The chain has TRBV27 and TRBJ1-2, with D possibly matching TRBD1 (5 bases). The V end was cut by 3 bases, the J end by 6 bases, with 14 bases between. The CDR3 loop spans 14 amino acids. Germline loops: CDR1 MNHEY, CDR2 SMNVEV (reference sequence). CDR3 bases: TGTGCCAGCAGTTTTCTAAGGGCAGGGAATGGCTACACCTTC. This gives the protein CASSFLRAGNGYTF.

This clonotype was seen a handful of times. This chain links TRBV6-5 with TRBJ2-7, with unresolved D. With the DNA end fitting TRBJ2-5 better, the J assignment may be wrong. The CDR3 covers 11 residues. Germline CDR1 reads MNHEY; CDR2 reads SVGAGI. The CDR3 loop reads CASRVGETQYF. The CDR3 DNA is TGTGCCAGCAGGGTCGGCGAGACCCAGTACTTC.

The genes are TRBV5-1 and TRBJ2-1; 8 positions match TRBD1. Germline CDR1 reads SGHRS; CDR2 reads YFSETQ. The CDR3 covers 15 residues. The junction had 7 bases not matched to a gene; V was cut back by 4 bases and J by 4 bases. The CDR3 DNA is TGCGCCAGCAGCGATTGGGGACAGGAGTACAATGAGCAGTTCTTC. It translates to CASSDWGQEYNEQFF.

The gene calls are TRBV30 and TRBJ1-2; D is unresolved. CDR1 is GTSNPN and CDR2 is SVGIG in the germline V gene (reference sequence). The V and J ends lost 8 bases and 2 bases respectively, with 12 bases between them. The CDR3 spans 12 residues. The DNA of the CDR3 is TGTGCCCGCCACCCGGGAAACTATGGCTACACCTTC. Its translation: CARHPGNYGYTF.

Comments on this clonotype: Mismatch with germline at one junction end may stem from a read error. CDR3 amino acids: CAGSPPGQLKNIQYF. DNA for the CDR3: TGTGCCGGCAGCCCCCCGGGACAGCTAAAAAACATTCAGTACTTC. The chain links TRBV11-3 to TRBJ2-4, with TRBD1 matching 7 bases. The CDR3 runs to 15 residues. From germline, CDR1 is SGHNT and CDR2 YENEEA. The complete variable domain, with remaining parts taken from reference TRBV11-3 and TRBJ2-4, reads EAGVVQSPRYKIIEKKQPVAFWCNPISGHNTLYWYLQNLGQGPELLIRYENEEAVDDSQLPKDRFSAERLKGVDSTLKIQPAELGDSAVYLCAGSPPGQLKNIQYFGAGTRLSVL.

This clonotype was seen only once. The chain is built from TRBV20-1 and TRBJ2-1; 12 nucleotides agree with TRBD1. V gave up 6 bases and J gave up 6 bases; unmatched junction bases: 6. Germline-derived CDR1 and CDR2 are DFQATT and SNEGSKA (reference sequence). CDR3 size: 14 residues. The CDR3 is CSAGTGGSLNEQFF. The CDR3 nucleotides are TGCAGTGCCGGGACAGGGGGCAGCCTCAATGAGCAGTTCTTC.

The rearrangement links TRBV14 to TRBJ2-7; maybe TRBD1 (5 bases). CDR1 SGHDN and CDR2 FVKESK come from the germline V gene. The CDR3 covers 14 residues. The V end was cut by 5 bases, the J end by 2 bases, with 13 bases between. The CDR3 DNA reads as TGTGCCAGCAGCGGCAGGGTGTGGCCCTACGAGCAGTACTTC. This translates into CASSGRVWPYEQYF.

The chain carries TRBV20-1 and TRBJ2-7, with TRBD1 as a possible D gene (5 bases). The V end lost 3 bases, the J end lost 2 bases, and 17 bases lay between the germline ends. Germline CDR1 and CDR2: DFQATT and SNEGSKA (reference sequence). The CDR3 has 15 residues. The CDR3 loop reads CSARSPKGDAYEQYF. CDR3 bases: TGCAGTGCTAGGTCACCCAAAGGGGATGCCTACGAGCAGTACTTC.

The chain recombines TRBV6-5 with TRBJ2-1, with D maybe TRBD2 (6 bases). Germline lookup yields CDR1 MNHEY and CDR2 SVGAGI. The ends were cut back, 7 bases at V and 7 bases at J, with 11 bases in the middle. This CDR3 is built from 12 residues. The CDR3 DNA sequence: TGTGCCAGCAAGGGACTCGCTAATGAGCAGTTCTTC. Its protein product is CASKGLANEQFF.

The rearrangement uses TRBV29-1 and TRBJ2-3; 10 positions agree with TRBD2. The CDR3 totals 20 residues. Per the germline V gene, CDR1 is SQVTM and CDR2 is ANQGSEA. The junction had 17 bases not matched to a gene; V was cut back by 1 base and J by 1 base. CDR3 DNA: TGCAGCGTTGAAGTCGGACTAGCGGATTTTGGATTGGGAGGCACAGATACGCAGTATTTT. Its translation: CSVEVGLADFGLGGTDTQYF.

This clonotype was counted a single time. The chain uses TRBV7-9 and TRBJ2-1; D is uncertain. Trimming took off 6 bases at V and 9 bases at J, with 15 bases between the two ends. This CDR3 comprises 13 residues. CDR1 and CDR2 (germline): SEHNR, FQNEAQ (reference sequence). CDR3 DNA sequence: TGTGCCAGCAGTCAAGTCCTTGGGATTGAGCAGTTCTTC. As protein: CASSQVLGIEQFF. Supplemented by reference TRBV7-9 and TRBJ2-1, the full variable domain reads DTGVSQNPRHKITKRGQNVTFRCDPISEHNRLYWYRQTLGQGPEFLTYFQNEAQLEKSRLLSDRFSAERPKGSFSTLEIQRTEQGDSAMYLCASSQVLGIEQFFGPGTRLTVL.

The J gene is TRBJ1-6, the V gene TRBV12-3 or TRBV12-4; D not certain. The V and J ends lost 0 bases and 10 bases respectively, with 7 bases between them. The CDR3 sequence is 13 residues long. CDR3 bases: TGTGCCAGCAGTTTAGCGGAGTTCTCACCCCTCCACTTT. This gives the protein CASSLAEFSPLHF.

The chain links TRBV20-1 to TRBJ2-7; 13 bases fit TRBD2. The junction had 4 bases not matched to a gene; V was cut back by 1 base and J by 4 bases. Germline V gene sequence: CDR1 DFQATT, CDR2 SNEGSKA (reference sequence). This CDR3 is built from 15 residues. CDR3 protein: CSARGTSGSVYEQYF. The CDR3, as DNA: TGCAGTGCTAGAGGGACTAGCGGGAGTGTATACGAGCAGTACTTC.

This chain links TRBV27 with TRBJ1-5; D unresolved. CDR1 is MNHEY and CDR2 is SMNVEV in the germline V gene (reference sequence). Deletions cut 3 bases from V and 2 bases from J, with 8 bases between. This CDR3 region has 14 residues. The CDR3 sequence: CASSFAGGNQPQHF. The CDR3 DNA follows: TGTGCCAGCAGTTTTGCAGGCGGCAATCAGCCCCAGCATTTT.

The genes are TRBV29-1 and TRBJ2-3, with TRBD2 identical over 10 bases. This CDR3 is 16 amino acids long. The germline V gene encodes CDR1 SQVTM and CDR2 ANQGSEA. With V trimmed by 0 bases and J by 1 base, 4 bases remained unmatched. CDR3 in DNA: TGCAGCGTTGAAGAGGTCAGCGGGAGGGGCACAGATACGCAGTATTTT. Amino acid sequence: CSVEEVSGRGTDTQYF.

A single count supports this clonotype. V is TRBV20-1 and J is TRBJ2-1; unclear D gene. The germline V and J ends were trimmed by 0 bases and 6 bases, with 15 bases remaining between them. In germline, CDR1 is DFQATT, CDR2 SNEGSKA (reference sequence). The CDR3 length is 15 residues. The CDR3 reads CSAREVGSATNEQFF. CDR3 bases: TGCAGTGCTAGAGAAGTGGGGTCGGCTACCAATGAGCAGTTCTTC.

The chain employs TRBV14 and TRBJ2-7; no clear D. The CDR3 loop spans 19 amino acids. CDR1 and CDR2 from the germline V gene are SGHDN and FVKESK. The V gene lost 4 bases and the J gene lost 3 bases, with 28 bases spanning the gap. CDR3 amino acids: CASSRPWALNRGPRYEQYF. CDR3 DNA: TGTGCCAGCAGCCGGCCGTGGGCTCTAAATCGAGGACCGCGCTACGAGCAGTACTTC.

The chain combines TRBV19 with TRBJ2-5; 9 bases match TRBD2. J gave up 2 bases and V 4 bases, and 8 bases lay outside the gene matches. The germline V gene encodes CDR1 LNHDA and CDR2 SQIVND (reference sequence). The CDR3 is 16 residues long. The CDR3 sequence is CASSSLNSGGQETQYF. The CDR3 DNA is TGTGCCAGTAGTAGTTTGAATAGCGGGGGTCAAGAGACCCAGTACTTC. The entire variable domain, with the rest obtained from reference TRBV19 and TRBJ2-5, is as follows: DGGITQSPKYLFRKEGQNVTLSCEQNLNHDAMYWYRQDPGQGLRLIYYSQIVNDFQKGDIAEGYSVSREKKESFPLTVTSAQKNPTAFYLCASSSLNSGGQETQYFGPGTRLLVL.

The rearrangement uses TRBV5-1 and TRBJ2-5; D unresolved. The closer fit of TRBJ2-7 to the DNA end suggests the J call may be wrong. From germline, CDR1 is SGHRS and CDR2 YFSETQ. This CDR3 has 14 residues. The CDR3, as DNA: TGCGCCAGCAGCCCCGTTCCGCGTATGAACGAGCAGTACTTC. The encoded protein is CASSPVPRMNEQYF.

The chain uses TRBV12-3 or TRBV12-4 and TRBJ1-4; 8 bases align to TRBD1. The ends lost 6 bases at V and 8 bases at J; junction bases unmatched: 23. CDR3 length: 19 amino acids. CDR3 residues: CASSPGRQGIGRGPEKLFF. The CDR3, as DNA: TGTGCCAGCAGCCCGGGAAGACAGGGGATCGGGCGGGGACCAGAAAAACTGTTTTTT.

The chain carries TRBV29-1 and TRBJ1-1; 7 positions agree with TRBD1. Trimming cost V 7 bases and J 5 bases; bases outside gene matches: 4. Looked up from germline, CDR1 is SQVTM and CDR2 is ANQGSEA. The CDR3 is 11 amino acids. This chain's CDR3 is CSGYRGTEAFF. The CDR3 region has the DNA TGCAGCGGATACAGGGGAACTGAAGCTTTCTTT. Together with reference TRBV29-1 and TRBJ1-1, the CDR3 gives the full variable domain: SAVISQKPSRDICQRGTSLTIQCQVDSQVTMMFWYRQQPGQSLTLIATANQGSEATYESGFVIDKFPISRPNLTFSTLTVSNMSPEDSSIYLCSGYRGTEAFFGQGTRLTVV.

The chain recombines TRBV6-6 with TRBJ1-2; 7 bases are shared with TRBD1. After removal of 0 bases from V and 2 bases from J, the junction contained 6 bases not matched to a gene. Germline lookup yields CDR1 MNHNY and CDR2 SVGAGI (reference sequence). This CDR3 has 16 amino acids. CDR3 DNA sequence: TGTGCCAGCAGTTACTCCGGACAGGACGCGAACTATGGCTACACCTTC. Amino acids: CASSYSGQDANYGYTF.

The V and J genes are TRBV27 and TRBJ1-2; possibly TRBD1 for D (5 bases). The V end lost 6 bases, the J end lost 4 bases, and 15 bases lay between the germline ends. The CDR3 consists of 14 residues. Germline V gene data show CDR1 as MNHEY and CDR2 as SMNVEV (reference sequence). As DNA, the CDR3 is TGTGCCAGCAGCCGATTAGACAGCCCCTATGGCTACACCTTC. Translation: CASSRLDSPYGYTF.

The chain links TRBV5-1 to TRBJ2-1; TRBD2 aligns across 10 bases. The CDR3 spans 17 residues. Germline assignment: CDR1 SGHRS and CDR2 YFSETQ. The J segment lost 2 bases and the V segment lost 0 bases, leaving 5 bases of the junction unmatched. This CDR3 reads CASSLATLAGAYNEQFF. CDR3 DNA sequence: TGCGCCAGCAGCTTGGCCACGCTAGCGGGAGCCTACAATGAGCAGTTCTTC.